One sample yielded the 13 T cell receptor beta chains listed below, sequenced in a study of cytotoxic CD8 clonotypes in ibrutinib-treated CLL. The assay was immunoSEQ multiplex PCR, and TCRdb's table has in-frame clones only and misses some. Found here are 190,000 or so clones, 72% of them singletons; the top ten hold 13%. Sample: PBMCs, taken after 24 months of ibrutinib treatment. The source is a human donor with chronic lymphocytic leukemia.

The gene calls are TRBV28 and TRBJ1-3, with D hard to call. There are 11 residues in the CDR3. From germline, CDR1 is MDHEN and CDR2 SYDVKM. V lost 8 bases and J 4 bases, leaving 6 bases between the germline ends. CDR3 loop: CASFSGNTIYF. The CDR3 DNA is TGTGCCAGCTTTTCCGGAAACACCATATATTTT.

CDR3 sequence: CAWSGGGTNEKLFF. The CDR3 DNA sequence: TGTGCCTGGAGTGGCGGCGGAACTAATGAAAAACTGTTTTTT. The genes are TRBV30 and TRBJ1-4; no reliable D call. Germline CDR1 and CDR2: GTSNPN and SVGIG (reference sequence). The CDR3 is 14 amino acids. V shed 1 base and J shed 1 base, with 7 bases lying between them.

The chain carries TRBV7-2 and TRBJ2-7; 10 bases line up with TRBD2. Germline V gene lookup returns CDR1 SGHTA and CDR2 FQGNSA. The J segment lost 3 bases and the V segment lost 5 bases, leaving 16 bases of the junction unmatched. The CDR3 runs to 18 residues. The CDR3 loop reads CASSLRLTLAGEYYEQYF. CDR3 bases: TGTGCCAGCAGCCTCCGCCTGACCCTAGCGGGAGAATACTACGAGCAGTACTTC. The full variable domain, rest sourced from reference TRBV7-2 and TRBJ2-7, is GAGVSQSPSNKVTEKGKDVELRCDPISGHTALYWYRQSLGQGLEFLIYFQGNSAPDKSGLPSDRFSAERTGGSVSTLTIQRTQQEDSAVYLCASSLRLTLAGEYYEQYFGPGTRLTVT.

CDR3 bases: TGTGCCAGCAGTTACTCATCCGGATCGTTCACAGATACGCAGTATTTT. It codes for CASSYSSGSFTDTQYF. The V gene is TRBV6-5, the J gene TRBJ2-3; D gene uncertain. This CDR3 has 16 residues. Germline V gives CDR1 MNHEY, CDR2 SVGAGI. V was clipped by 0 bases and J by 2 bases, with 12 bases between them.

The J gene is TRBJ2-3, the V gene TRBV9, with 10 positions matching TRBD2. The junction had 5 bases not matched to a gene; V was cut back by 3 bases and J by 4 bases. The CDR3 is made up of 15 amino acids. Looked up from germline, CDR1 is SGDLS and CDR2 is YYNGEE. DNA for the CDR3: TGTGCCAGCAGCGAGACTAGCGGGCCCCCAGATACGCAGTATTTT. Amino acids: CASSETSGPPDTQYF. Drawing the rest from reference TRBV9 and TRBJ2-3, the complete variable domain is DSGVTQTPKHLITATGQRVTLRCSPRSGDLSVYWYQQSLDQGLQFLIQYYNGEERAKGNILERFSAQQFPDLHSELNLSSLELGDSALYFCASSETSGPPDTQYFGPGTRLTVL.

V is TRBV4-1 and J is TRBJ2-7; the D call may be TRBD1 or TRBD2 (6 bases each). Per germline, CDR1 MGHRA and CDR2 YSYEKL. CDR3 size: 14 residues. V was clipped by 8 bases and J by 3 bases, with 17 bases between them. The DNA for the CDR3 is TGCGCCAGCCGGAGGGACACCTCGTTCTACGAGCAGTACTTC. It is translated as CASRRDTSFYEQYF.

This clone has a single count. An end of the junction differs from the germline gene, which may be a read error. The chain joins TRBV7-9 to TRBJ1-2, with TRBD1 matching over 8 bases. In germline, CDR1 is SEHNR, CDR2 FQNEAQ (reference sequence). The CDR3 is 14 residues long. CDR3 bases: TGTGCCAGCAGCTTAACCGGGACAGGTTCGGTCGGGTCCTTC. Protein sequence: CASSLTGTGSVGSF. The whole variable domain, remainder taken from reference TRBV7-9 and TRBJ1-2, is DTGVSQNPRHKITKRGQNVTFRCDPISEHNRLYWYRQTLGQGPEFLTYFQNEAQLEKSRLLSDRFSAERPKGSFSTLEIQRTEQGDSAMYLCASSLTGTGSVGSFGSGTRLTVV.

This chain connects TRBV2 to TRBJ1-4, with 7 nucleotides matching TRBD1. Germline values: CDR1 SNHLY, CDR2 FYNNEI. Trimming took 6 bases from V and 0 from J; bases not matched to a gene: 4. CDR3 size: 15 residues. In nucleotides, the CDR3 is TGTGCCAGCAGAGGGGGCCAGGCAACTAATGAAAAACTGTTTTTT. Protein: CASRGGQATNEKLFF.

J is TRBJ1-2 and V is TRBV2; D gene unclear. The CDR3 is 14 amino acids. V lost 1 base and J 0 bases, leaving 6 bases between the germline ends. CDR1 is SNHLY, CDR2 FYNNEI, per germline. The CDR3 spells CASSEGPANYGYTF. DNA of the CDR3: TGTGCCAGCAGTGAAGGGCCAGCTAACTATGGCTACACCTTC.

This clone occurred a few times. The gene calls are TRBV10-3 and TRBJ2-1; 9 nucleotides agree with TRBD2. With 6 bases clipped from V and 4 bases from J, the junction kept 4 bases outside the gene matches. Germline V gene lookup returns CDR1 ENHRY and CDR2 SYGVKD. The CDR3 length is 14 residues. DNA of the CDR3: TGTGCCATCAGCGCGGGAGGGGGGTACAATGAGCAGTTCTTC. Translation: CAISAGGGYNEQFF.

The genes are TRBV5-6 and TRBJ2-3; tentatively, D is TRBD1 (6 bases). Looked up from germline, CDR1 is SGHDT and CDR2 is YYEEEE. The CDR3 extends over 16 amino acids. V was shortened by 4 bases and J by 2 bases, with 17 bases between the two germline ends. The CDR3 region has the DNA TGTGCCAGCAGCAGGCGACAGGAGTTCCCCACAGATACGCAGTATTTT. The encoded protein is CASSRRQEFPTDTQYF.

The chain links TRBV10-2 to TRBJ2-1, with D tentatively TRBD2 (5 bases). Germline CDR1 is WSHSY and CDR2 is SAAADI. The CDR3 is made up of 18 amino acids. V lost 6 bases and J lost 7, with 28 bases in between. The CDR3 spells CASSLGSPGMLSDNEQFF. The CDR3 region has the DNA TGCGCCAGCAGCCTGGGGAGCCCCGGGATGCTTTCGGATAATGAGCAGTTCTTC.

V and J are TRBV4-3 and TRBJ1-2; 7 nucleotides match TRBD1. CDR1 and CDR2 from the germline V gene are LGHNA and YSLEER. The CDR3 contains 14 residues. The junction had 9 bases not matched to a gene; V was cut back by 4 bases and J by 7 bases. The CDR3 sequence is CASSLPDRESGYTF. The CDR3 DNA follows: TGCGCCAGCAGCCTTCCCGACAGGGAAAGTGGCTACACCTTC.